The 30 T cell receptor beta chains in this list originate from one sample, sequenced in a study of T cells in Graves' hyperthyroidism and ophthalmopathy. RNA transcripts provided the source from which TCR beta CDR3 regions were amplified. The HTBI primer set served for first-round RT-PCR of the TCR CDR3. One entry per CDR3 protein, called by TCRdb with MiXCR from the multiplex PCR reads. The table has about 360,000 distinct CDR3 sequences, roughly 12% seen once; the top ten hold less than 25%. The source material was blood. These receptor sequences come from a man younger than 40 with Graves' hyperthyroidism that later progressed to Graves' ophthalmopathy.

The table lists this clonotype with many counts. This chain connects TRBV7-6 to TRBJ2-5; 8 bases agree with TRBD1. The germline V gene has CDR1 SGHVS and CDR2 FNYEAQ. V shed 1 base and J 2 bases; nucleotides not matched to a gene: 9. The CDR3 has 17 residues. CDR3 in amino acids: CASSLGVAGGLQETQYF. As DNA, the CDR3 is TGTGCCAGCAGCTTAGGGGTGGCAGGGGGCCTACAAGAGACCCAGTACTTC.

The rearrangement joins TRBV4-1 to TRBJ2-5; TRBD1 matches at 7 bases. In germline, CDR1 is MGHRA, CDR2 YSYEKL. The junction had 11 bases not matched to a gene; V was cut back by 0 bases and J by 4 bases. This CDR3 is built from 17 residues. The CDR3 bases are TGCGCCAGCAGCCAAGAGAGGAACAGGGGACCAGGAGAGACCCAGTACTTC. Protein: CASSQERNRGPGETQYF.

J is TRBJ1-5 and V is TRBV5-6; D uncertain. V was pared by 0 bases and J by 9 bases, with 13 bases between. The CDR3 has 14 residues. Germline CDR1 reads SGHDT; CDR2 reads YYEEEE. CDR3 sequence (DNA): TGTGCCAGCAGCTTGGGCAGTGCCTTTGGGCCCCAGCATTTT. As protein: CASSLGSAFGPQHF.

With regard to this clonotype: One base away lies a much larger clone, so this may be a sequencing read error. CDR3 sequence: CASSPERNGQFF. CDR3 in DNA: TGTGCCAGCTCACCAGAGAGGAATGGGCAGTTCTTC. This chain joins TRBV18 and TRBJ2-1; D not resolved. The CDR3 is 12 residues long. CDR1 and CDR2 from the germline V gene are KGHSH and LQKENI.

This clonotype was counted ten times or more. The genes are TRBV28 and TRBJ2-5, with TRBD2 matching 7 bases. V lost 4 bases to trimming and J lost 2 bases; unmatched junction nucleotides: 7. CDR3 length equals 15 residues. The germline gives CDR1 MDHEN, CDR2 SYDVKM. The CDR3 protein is CASSSPWGGQETQYF. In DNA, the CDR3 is TGTGCCAGCAGTTCCCCCTGGGGAGGGCAAGAGACCCAGTACTTC.

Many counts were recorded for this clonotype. The CDR3 loop reads CASSQAKGIGEKLFF. CDR3 bases: TGTGCCAGCAGCCAAGCGAAAGGGATAGGGGAAAAACTGTTTTTT. The chain joins TRBV3-1 to TRBJ1-4; no clear D gene. The germline gives CDR1 LGHDT, CDR2 YNNKEL (reference sequence). V was trimmed by 1 base and J by 8 bases, leaving 14 bases between them. CDR3 length: 15 amino acids.

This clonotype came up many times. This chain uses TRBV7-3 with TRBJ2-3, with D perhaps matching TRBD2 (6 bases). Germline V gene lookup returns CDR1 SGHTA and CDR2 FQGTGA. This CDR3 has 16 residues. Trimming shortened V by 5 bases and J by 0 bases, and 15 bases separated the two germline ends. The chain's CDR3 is CASSPRSSGSTDTQYF. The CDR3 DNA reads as TGTGCCAGCAGCCCGAGGTCCAGCGGGAGCACAGATACGCAGTATTTT.

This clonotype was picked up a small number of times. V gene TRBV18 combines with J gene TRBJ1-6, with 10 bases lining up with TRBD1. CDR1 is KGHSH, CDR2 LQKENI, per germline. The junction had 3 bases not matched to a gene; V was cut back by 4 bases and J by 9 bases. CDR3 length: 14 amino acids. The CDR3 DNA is TGTGCCAGCTCACTCGGACAGGGGGTTTCACCCCTCCACTTT. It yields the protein CASSLGQGVSPLHF. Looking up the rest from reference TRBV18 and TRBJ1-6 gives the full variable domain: NAGVMQNPRHLVRRRGQEARLRCSPMKGHSHVYWYRQLPEEGLKFMVYLQKENIIDESGMPKERFSAEFPKEGPSILRIQQVVRGDSAAYFCASSLGQGVSPLHFGNGTRLTVT.

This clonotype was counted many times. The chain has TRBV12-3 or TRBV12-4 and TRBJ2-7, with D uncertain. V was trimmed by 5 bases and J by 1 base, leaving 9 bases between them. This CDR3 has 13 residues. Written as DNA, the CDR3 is TGTGCCAGCAGTACGCGGCAGTCCTACGAGCAGTACTTC. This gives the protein CASSTRQSYEQYF.

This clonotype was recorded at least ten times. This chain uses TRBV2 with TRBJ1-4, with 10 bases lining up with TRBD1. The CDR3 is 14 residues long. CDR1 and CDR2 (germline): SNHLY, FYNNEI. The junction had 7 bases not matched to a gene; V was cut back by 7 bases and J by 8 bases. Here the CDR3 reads CASNVGTGDEKLFF. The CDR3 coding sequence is TGTGCCAGCAACGTCGGGACAGGGGACGAAAAACTGTTTTTT. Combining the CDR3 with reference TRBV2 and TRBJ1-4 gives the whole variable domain EPEVTQTPSHQVTQMGQEVILRCVPISNHLYFYWYRQILGQKVEFLVSFYNNEISEKSEIFDDQFSVERPDGSNFTLKIRSTKLEDSAMYFCASNVGTGDEKLFFGSGTQLSVL.

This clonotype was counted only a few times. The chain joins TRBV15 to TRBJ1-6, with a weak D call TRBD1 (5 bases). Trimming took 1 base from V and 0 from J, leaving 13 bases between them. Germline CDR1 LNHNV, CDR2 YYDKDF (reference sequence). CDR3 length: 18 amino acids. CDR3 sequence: CATSRGGSGGSYNSPLHF. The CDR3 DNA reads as TGTGCCACCAGCAGAGGGGGGAGTGGGGGCTCCTATAATTCACCCCTCCACTTT.

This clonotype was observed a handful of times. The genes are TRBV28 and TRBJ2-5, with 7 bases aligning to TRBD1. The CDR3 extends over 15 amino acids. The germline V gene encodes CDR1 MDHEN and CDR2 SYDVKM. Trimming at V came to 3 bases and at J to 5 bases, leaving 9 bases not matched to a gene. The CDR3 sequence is CASSFPLQGTETQYF. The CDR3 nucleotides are TGTGCCAGCAGTTTCCCTCTACAGGGGACGGAGACCCAGTACTTC.

For the CDR3, the DNA is TGCAGCGGAGCGGGCAGGGTCTATGGCTACACCTTC. It yields the protein CSGAGRVYGYTF. The chain is built from TRBV29-1 and TRBJ1-2; D may be TRBD1 (5 bases). The CDR3 runs 12 residues. V lost 7 bases and J lost 4, with 13 bases in between. From germline, CDR1 is SQVTM and CDR2 ANQGSEA.

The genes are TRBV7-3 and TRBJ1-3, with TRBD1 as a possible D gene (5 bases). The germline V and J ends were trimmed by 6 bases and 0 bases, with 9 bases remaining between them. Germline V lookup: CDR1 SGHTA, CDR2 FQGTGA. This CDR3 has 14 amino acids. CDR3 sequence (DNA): TGTGCCAGCAGAGGGGCCTTCTCTGGAAACACCATATATTTT. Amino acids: CASRGAFSGNTIYF.

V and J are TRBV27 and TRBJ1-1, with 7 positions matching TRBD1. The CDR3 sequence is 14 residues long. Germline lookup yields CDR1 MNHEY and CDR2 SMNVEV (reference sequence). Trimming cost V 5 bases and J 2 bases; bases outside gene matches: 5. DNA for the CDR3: TGTGCCAGCAGTCCCAGGGACAGTAACACTGAAGCTTTCTTT. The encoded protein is CASSPRDSNTEAFF.

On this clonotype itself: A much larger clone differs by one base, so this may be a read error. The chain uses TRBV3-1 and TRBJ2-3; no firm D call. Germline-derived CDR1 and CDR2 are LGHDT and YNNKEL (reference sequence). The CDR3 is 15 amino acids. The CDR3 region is CASSQEIDPTETQYF. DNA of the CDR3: TGTGCCAGCAGCCAAGAAATAGATCCCACAGAGACGCAGTATTTT.

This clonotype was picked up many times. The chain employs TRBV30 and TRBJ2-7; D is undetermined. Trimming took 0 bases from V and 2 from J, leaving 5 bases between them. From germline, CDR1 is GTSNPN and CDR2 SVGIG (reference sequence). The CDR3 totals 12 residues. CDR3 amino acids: CAWSVLPYEQYF. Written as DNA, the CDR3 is TGTGCCTGGAGTGTACTACCCTACGAGCAGTACTTC.

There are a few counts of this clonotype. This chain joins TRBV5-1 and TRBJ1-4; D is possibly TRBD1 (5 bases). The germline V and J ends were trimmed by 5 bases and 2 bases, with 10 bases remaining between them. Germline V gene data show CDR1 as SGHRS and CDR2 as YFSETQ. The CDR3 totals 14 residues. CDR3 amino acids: CASSYRDTNEKLFF. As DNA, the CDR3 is TGCGCCAGCAGTTACCGGGACACTAATGAAAAACTGTTTTTT. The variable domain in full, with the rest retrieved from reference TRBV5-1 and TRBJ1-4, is KAGVTQTPRYLIKTRGQQVTLSCSPISGHRSVSWYQQTPGQGLQFLFEYFSETQRNKGNFPGRFSGRQFSNSRSEMNVSTLELGDSALYLCASSYRDTNEKLFFGSGTQLSVL.

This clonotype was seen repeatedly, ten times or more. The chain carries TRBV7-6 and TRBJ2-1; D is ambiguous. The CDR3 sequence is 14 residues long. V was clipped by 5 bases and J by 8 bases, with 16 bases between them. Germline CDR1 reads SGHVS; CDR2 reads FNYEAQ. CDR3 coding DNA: TGTGCCAGCAGCGTGAGTCGGTACGGTGATGAGCAGTTCTTC. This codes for CASSVSRYGDEQFF.

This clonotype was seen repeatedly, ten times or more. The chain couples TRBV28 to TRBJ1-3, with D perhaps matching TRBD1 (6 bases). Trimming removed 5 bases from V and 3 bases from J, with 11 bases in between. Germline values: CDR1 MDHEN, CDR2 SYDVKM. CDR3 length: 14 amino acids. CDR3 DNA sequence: TGTGCCAGCAGTCAAGGGGGAGGTGGAAACACCATATATTTT. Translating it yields CASSQGGGGNTIYF.

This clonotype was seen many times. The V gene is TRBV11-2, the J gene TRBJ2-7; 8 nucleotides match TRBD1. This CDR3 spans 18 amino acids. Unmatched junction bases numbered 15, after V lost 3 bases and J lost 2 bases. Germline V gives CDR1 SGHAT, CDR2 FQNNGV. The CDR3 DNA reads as TGTGCCAGCAGCTTTTCTGATTTCGCAGGGGGCAGCGCCTACGAGCAGTACTTC. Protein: CASSFSDFAGGSAYEQYF.

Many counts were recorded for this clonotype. Here the CDR3 reads CASSPGQGATEAFF. Here the CDR3 DNA reads TGTGCCAGCAGTCCAGGACAGGGGGCCACTGAAGCTTTCTTT. The rearrangement uses TRBV27 and TRBJ1-1; 11 bases fit TRBD1. V gave up 5 bases and J gave up 4 bases; unmatched junction bases: 3. The CDR3 is 14 residues long. From germline, CDR1 is MNHEY and CDR2 SMNVEV (reference sequence).

CDR3 in DNA: TGTGCCAGCAGCCACGGGGATGATACGCAGTATTTT. This sequence encodes CASSHGDDTQYF. The gene calls are TRBV7-9 and TRBJ2-3; perhaps TRBD2 as D (5 bases). This CDR3 comprises 12 residues. Germline CDR1 SEHNR, CDR2 FQNEAQ (reference sequence). Deletions cut 5 bases from V and 6 bases from J, with 9 bases between.

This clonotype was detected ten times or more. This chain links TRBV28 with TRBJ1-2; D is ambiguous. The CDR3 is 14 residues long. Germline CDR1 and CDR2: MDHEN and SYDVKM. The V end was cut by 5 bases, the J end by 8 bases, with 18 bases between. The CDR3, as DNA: TGTGCCAGCAGTAGACCCGGTCCCAACTGGGGCTACACCTTC. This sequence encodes CASSRPGPNWGYTF.

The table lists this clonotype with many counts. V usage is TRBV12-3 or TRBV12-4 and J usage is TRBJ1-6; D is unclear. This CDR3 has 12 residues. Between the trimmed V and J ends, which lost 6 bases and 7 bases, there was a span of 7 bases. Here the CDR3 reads CASRTENSPLHF. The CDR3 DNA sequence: TGTGCCAGCAGAACAGAGAATTCACCCCTCCACTTT.

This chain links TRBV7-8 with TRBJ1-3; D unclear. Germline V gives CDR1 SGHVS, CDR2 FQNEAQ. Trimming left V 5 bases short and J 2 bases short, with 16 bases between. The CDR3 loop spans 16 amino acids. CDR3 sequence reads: CASSQDRFSTGNTIYF. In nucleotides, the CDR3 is TGTGCCAGCAGCCAAGACCGGTTCTCTACTGGAAACACCATATATTTT.

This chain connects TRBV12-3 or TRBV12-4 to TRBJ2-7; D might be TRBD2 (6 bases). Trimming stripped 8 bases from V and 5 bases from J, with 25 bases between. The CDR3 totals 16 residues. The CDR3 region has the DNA TGTGCCAGCGGTCCCCTCGGTGTGGGGGGACTCCACGAGCAGTACTTC. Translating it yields CASGPLGVGGLHEQYF.

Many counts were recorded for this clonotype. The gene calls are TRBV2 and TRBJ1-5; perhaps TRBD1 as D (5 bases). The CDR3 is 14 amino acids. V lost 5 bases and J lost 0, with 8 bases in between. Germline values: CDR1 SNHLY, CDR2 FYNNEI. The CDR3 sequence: CASSPGYSNQPQHF. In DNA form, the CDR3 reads TGTGCCAGCAGTCCAGGGTATAGCAATCAGCCCCAGCATTTT.

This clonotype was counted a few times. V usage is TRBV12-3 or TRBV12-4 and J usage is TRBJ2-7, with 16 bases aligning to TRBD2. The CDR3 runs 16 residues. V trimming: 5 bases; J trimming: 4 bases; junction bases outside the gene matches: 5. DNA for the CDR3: TGTGCCAGCAGTCCCGGGACTAGCGGGGGGGGTTACGAGCAGTACTTC. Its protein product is CASSPGTSGGGYEQYF.

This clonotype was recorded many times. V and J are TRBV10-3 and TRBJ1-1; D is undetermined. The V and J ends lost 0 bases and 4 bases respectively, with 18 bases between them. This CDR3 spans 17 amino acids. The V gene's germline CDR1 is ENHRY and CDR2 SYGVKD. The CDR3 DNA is TGTGCCATCAGTGAGTCGCCCTACCAAGCCTCCGGCACTGAAGCTTTCTTT. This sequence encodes CAISESPYQASGTEAFF.